Sequencing of this TCR beta chain was carried out in a study of blood T cell repertoires in COVID-19 (dated by TCRdb to 2020 to 2022). General notes on the study: Collaborator samples came from the United States, Italy and Spain and covered acute and convalescent phases of COVID-19. The prospective study material was composed of cDNA or gDNA derived from T cells, B-cell-depleted T cells, or PBMCs. Subjects who had been exposed to COVID-19, were actively infected with it, or had recovered from it provided the deeply sampled blood TCRbeta repertoires that made up the dataset. The repertoires were released in a freely available public database intended as a resource for research on the immune response to SARS-CoV-2. The samples were drawn from two sources: the first 160 participants of the ongoing ImmuneRACE study, and 950 to 1,500 subjects contributed by 6 global collaborators. Nearly every sample came with metadata listing a de-identified subject ID, COVID-19 status, age in years and sex. Where available, HLA class I and class II types were obtained from metadata supplied by the sample provider rather than from assay-based typing.

CDR1 and CDR2, per the germline V gene (reference sequence), are LNHDA and SQIVND. The cysteine opens and the phenylalanine closes a CDR3 of 20 amino acids. This entry keeps only the CDR3 DNA: 60 bases, framed from base 1. The V and J ends are trimmed by 5 bases and 1 base, leaving 24 bases between them. The immunoSEQ Assay, a bias-controlled multiplex PCR, was used to amplify TCRbeta CDR3 regions from genomic DNA. Processing in the source paper ran as follows. Within the assay, amplification of reference gene primers was used to estimate how many nucleated cells each sample contained. Sequence reads were collapsed and filtered to measure the absolute abundance of every unique TCRbeta CDR3 rearrangement. For each sample, productive Simpson clonality was calculated as the square root of Simpson's diversity index over productive rearrangements. TCRdb's version of the immuneACCESS table is confined to in-frame rearrangements and falls short of the full clone set. An unresolved V gene accounts for under half of the shortfall where checked; the remainder is of unknown origin. V, J and clone size are those of that table, while D and trimming were read from the DNA. The sample table records roughly 380,000 clones; 89% of these occur just once. The ten most abundant clones make up approximately 4.1% of the sample.

Comments on this clone: No antigen is known for it. Per-base quality was not reported, and no clone a single base away is much larger than it.

Results the study describes overall, beyond this receptor: How much clinical and demographic metadata was included differed by source and by participant, and the metadata was provided uncurated.

One collaborating source in Seattle enrolled patients during active infection and followed them longitudinally through the course of disease. Collaborating institutions collected whole blood in K2EDTA tubes following their own protocols. For TCRbeta analysis, collaborator samples were shipped as frozen whole blood, as isolated PBMCs, or as DNA extracted from either sample type. This TCR was recovered from a woman between 55 and 75 years old with COVID-19, enrolled during active disease. In this chain, TRBV19 is recombined with TRBJ2-6, and the D gene may be TRBD2, 5 bases matching. Sequences were obtained from peripheral blood. The CDR3 protein sequence reads: CASSAPPRGGRGSGANVLTF. The DNA reads TGTGCCAGTAGTGCCCCCCCCCGAGGTGGCCGGGGTTCTGGGGCCAACGTCCTGACTTTC.